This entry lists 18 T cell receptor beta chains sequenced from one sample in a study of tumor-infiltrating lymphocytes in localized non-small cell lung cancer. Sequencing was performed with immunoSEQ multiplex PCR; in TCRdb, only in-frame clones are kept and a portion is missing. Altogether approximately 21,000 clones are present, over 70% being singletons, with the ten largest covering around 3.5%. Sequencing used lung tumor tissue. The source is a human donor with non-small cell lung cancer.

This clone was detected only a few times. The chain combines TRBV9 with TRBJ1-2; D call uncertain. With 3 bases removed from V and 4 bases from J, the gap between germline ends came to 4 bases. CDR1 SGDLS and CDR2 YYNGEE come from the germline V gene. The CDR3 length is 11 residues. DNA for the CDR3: TGTGCCAGCAGCGACGCCTATGGCTACACCTTC. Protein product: CASSDAYGYTF.

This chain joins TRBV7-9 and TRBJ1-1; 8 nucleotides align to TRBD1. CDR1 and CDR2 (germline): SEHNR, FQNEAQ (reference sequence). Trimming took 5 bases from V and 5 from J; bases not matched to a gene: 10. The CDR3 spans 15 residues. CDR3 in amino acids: CASSPDREMGTEAFF. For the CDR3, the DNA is TGTGCCAGCAGCCCGGACAGGGAAATGGGAACTGAAGCTTTCTTT.

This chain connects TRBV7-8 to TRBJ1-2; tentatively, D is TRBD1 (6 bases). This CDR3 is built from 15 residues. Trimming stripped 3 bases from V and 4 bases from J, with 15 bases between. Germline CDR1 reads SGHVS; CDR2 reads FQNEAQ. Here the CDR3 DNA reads TGTGCCAGCAGCTTTTCCACAGGGTTGGGCTATGGCTACACCTTC. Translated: CASSFSTGLGYGYTF.

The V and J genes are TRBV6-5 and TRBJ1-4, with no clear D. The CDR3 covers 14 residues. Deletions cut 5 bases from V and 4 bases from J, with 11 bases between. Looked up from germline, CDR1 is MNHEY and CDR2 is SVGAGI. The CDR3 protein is CASSPFVGNEKLFF. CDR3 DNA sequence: TGTGCCAGCAGTCCCTTTGTGGGTAATGAAAAACTGTTTTTT.

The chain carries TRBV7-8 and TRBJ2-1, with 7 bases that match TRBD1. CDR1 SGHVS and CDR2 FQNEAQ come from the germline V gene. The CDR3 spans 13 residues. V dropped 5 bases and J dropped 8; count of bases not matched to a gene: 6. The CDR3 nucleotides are TGTGCCAGCAGCACAGGGGCAAACGATGAGCAGTTCTTC. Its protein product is CASSTGANDEQFF.

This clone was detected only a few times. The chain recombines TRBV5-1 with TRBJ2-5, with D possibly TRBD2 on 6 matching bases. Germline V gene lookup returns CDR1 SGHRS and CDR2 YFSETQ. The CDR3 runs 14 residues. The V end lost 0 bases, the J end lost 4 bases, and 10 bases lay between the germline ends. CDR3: CASSLVLGGETQYF. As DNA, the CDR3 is TGCGCCAGCAGCTTGGTCCTGGGGGGAGAGACCCAGTACTTC.

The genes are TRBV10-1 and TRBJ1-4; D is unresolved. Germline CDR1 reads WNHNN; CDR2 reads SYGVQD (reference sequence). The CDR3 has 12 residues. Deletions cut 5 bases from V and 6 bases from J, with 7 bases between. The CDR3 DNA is TGCGCCAGCAGTCGTGGAGATGAAAAACTGTTTTTT. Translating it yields CASSRGDEKLFF.

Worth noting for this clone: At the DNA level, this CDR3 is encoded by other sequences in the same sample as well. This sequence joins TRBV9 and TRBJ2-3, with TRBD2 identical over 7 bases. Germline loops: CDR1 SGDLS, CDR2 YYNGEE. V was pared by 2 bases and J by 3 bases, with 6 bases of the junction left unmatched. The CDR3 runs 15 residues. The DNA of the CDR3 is TGTGCCAGCAGCGTCTCGGGAGGTAGGACAGATACGCAGTATTTT. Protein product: CASSVSGGRTDTQYF.

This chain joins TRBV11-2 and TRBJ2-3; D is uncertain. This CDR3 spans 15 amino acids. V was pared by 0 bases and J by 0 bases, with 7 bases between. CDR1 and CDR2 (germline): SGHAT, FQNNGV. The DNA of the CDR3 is TGTGCCAGCAGCTTAGACTCAGGTAGCACAGATACGCAGTATTTT. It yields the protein CASSLDSGSTDTQYF.

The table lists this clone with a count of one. This chain's CDR3 is CASSLGTSGRLSDTQYF. The DNA of the CDR3 is TGCGCCAGCAGCTTGGGGACTAGCGGGAGACTTTCAGATACGCAGTATTTT. The chain uses TRBV5-1 and TRBJ2-3; 13 nucleotides align to TRBD2. Germline V gene lookup returns CDR1 SGHRS and CDR2 YFSETQ. There are 17 residues in the CDR3. Unmatched junction bases numbered 5, after V lost 0 bases and J lost 4 bases.

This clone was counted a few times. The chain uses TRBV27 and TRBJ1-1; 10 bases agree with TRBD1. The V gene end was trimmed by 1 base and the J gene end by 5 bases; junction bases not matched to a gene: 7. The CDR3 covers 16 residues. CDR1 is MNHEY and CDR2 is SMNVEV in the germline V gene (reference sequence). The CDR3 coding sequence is TGTGCCAGCAGTTTATATCCTCGGGACAGGGGAACTGAAGCTTTCTTT. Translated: CASSLYPRDRGTEAFF.

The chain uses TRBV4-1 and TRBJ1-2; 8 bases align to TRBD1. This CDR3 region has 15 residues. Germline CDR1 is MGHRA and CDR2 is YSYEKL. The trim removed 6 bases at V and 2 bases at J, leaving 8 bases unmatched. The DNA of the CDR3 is TGCGCCAGCAGGACAGGGGAAATCGGGAACTATGGCTACACCTTC. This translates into CASRTGEIGNYGYTF.

CDR3 amino acids: CASSRNRGHEQYF. The CDR3, as DNA: TGTGCCAGCAGCCGCAACAGGGGCCACGAGCAGTACTTC. The chain has TRBV5-4 and TRBJ2-7; 7 nucleotides align to TRBD1. Germline loops: CDR1 SGHNT, CDR2 YYREEE (reference sequence). This CDR3 region has 13 residues. Losses at the gene ends were 4 bases for V and 5 bases for J; bases not matched to a gene: 6.

CDR3 DNA: TGTGCCAGCAGTCGATTCGACAGGATCTACGAGCAGTACTTC. Protein sequence: CASSRFDRIYEQYF. V is TRBV27 and J is TRBJ2-7, with D maybe TRBD1 (6 bases). In germline, CDR1 is MNHEY, CDR2 SMNVEV (reference sequence). There are 14 residues in the CDR3. V shed 5 bases and J shed 3 bases, with 14 bases lying between them.

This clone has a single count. The chain's CDR3 is CASSLSSVNHGTDTQYF. CDR3 in DNA: TGTGCCAGCAGCTTAAGTTCAGTGAACCATGGCACAGATACGCAGTATTTT. The chain joins TRBV7-9 to TRBJ2-3, with unresolved D. V was trimmed by 2 bases and J by 1 base, leaving 16 bases between them. The CDR3 totals 17 residues. The V gene's germline CDR1 is SEHNR and CDR2 FQNEAQ (reference sequence). Looking up the rest from reference TRBV7-9 and TRBJ2-3 gives the full variable domain: DTGVSQNPRHKITKRGQNVTFRCDPISEHNRLYWYRQTLGQGPEFLTYFQNEAQLEKSRLLSDRFSAERPKGSFSTLEIQRTEQGDSAMYLCASSLSSVNHGTDTQYFGPGTRLTVL.

The CDR3 sequence is CASSPASTADTQYF. CDR3 bases: TGTGCCAGCTCTCCGGCTAGCACGGCAGATACGCAGTATTTT. V gene TRBV18 combines with J gene TRBJ2-3; perhaps TRBD2 as D (5 bases). V shed 6 bases and J shed 4 bases, with 14 bases lying between them. This CDR3 is 14 amino acids long. Germline V gene sequence: CDR1 KGHSH, CDR2 LQKENI. The variable domain in full, completed from reference TRBV18 and TRBJ2-3, reads NAGVMQNPRHLVRRRGQEARLRCSPMKGHSHVYWYRQLPEEGLKFMVYLQKENIIDESGMPKERFSAEFPKEGPSILRIQQVVRGDSAAYFCASSPASTADTQYFGPGTRLTVL.

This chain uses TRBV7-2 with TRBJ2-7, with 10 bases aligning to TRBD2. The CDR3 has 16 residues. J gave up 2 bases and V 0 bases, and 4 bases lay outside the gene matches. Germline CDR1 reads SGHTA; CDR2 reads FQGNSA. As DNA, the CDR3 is TGTGCCAGCAGCTTAGCGCTACTAGCGGGACCCTACGAGCAGTACTTC. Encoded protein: CASSLALLAGPYEQYF.

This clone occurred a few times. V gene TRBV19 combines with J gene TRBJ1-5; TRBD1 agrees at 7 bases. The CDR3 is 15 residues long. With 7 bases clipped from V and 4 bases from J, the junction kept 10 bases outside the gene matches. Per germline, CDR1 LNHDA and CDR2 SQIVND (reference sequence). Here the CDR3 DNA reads TGTGCCAGTACCCGGACAGGTCTGGGGAATCAGCCCCAGCATTTT. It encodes CASTRTGLGNQPQHF. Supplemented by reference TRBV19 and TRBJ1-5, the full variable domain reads DGGITQSPKYLFRKEGQNVTLSCEQNLNHDAMYWYRQDPGQGLRLIYYSQIVNDFQKGDIAEGYSVSREKKESFPLTVTSAQKNPTAFYLCASTRTGLGNQPQHFGDGTRLSIL.